This T cell receptor beta chain was profiled in a study of early T cells in non-severe SARS-CoV-2 infection. In the study overall: Investigators sequenced bulk RNA drawn from unsorted whole blood, and chains remained unpaired.

Researchers tagged individual cDNA molecules with unique molecular identifiers. A single record per CDR3 protein comes from TCRdb applying MiXCR to the 5' RACE reads. The sample consists of about 60,000 distinct CDR3 sequences, roughly 13% of them appearing once. Trimming took 3 bases from V and 7 from J, leaving 10 bases between them. The CDR3 covers 13 residues. Germline V gene sequence: CDR1 SGHAT, CDR2 FQNNGV. With regard to this clonotype: What it binds is not known.

The study's findings and limits: VDJdb matching, biased toward anti-spike CD8 responses, missed private and CD4 specificities.

Input material: whole blood. The TCR comes from an adult who was a healthcare worker with PCR-confirmed SARS-CoV-2 infection or an uninfected control (not recorded which). The rearrangement links TRBV11-2 to TRBJ2-1, with D uncertain. CDR3 DNA: TGTGCCAGCAGCTTGGCAGGTCGGAATGAGCAGTTCTTC. Amino acids: CASSLAGRNEQFF.